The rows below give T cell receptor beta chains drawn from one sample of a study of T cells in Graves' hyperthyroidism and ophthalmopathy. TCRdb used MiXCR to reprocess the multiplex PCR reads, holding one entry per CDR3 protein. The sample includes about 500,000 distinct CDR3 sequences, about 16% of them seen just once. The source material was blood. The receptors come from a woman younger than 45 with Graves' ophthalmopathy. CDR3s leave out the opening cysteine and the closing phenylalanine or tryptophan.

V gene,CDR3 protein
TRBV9,ASSVEDRGTEQY
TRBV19,ASSIRTGGETQY
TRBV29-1,SVPGTSGINEQF
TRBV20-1,SAPGTAKETQY
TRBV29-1,RRTGTYEQY
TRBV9,ASSVEGSGNYEQF
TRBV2,ASSEADSTDTQY
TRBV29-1,SVRSGTNQYNEQF
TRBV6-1,ASRRVQGQANYGYT
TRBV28,ASRDRAIMNTEAF
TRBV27,ASSFPVRGGEQF
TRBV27,ASSFLGLKGTNTEAF
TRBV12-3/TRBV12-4,ASSSMQGPNSPLH
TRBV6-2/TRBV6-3,ASSRQRGFNGANVLT
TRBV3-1,ASSPTGQGTDGNTIY
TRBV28,ASSFYRDGGYEQY
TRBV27,ASSFVPSSYNEQF
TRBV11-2,ATRFRVKDYEQY
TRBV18,ASSQTGSNQPQH
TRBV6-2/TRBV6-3,ATRDREIYGYT
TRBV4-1,ASSQGFATDSYEQY
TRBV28,ASSLQPYNSPLH
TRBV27,ASSRQAGGSGEQY
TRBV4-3,ASSQDSADSYNEQF
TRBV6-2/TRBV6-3,ASSYPGQGSGAGGPYEQY
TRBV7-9,ASSQTGAPYEQY
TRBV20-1,SARVGAASNQPQH
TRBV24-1,ATSDPSGSTGELF
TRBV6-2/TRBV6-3,ASSGTGINTGELF
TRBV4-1,ASSQETSFYGYT
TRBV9,ASSGGTGHGQPQH
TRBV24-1,ATSDARDTREEQY
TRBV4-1,ASSQAKGRASADNEQF
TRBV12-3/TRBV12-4,ASSLGGGGVGAF
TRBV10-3,ATMHRNRASPLH
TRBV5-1,ASSTGLVGETQY
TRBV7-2,ASSLNGQRQETQY
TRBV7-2,ASARSTDTQY
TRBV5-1,ASSTGQMNTEAF
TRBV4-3,ASSQDRREEETQY
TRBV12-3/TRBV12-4,ASNKGLAGYTGELF
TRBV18,ASSPGTAGDTQY
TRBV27,ASSLSSGRPLNEQF
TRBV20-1,SASRGAVDLREQY
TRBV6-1,ASSRQGVDYGYT
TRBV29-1,SVSKAGGRKDTQY